These T cell receptor beta chains were read from a single sample in a study of blood T cell repertoires in COVID-19. Clones were sequenced by immunoSEQ multiplex PCR, and TCRdb holds only the in-frame ones, with some missing. The table lists some 100,000 clones, approximately 90% of them singletons, with about 18% in the top ten. Sequences were obtained from peripheral blood. These receptor sequences come from a human donor with acute or convalescent COVID-19. The donor label of this sample is uncertain. The CDR3 runs from the conserved cysteine through the conserved F or W. The D gene is left open where the match is weak. For some rows the clone size is stated as once, few or many, or as a class when expanded; others skip it.

clone size: -
J gene: TRBJ1-5
V gene: TRBV28
D gene: -
CDR3 protein: CASITGSVSNQPQHF
CDR3 DNA: TGTGCCAGCATAACAGGGTCTGTTAGCAATCAGCCCCAGCATTTT

clone size: -
J gene: TRBJ2-7
V gene: TRBV9
D gene: TRBD1
CDR3 protein: CASSAYRGPTYEQYF
CDR3 DNA: TGTGCCAGCAGCGCCTACAGGGGGCCGACCTACGAGCAGTACTTC

clone size: -
J gene: TRBJ2-1
V gene: TRBV19
D gene: TRBD1
CDR3 protein: CASSMVGQGADEQFF
CDR3 DNA: TGTGCCAGTAGTATGGTAGGACAGGGGGCCGATGAGCAGTTCTTC

clone size: -
J gene: TRBJ1-2
V gene: TRBV27
D gene: TRBD1
CDR3 protein: CASRKTGRYGYTF
CDR3 DNA: TGTGCCAGCAGAAAGACAGGGAGGTATGGCTACACCTTC

clone size: -
J gene: TRBJ2-1
V gene: TRBV27
D gene: TRBD2
CDR3 protein: CASSLLTGLAGARLFF
CDR3 DNA: TGTGCCAGCAGTTTATTAACGGGACTAGCGGGAGCAAGGCTCTTCTTC

clone size: -
J gene: TRBJ2-1
V gene: TRBV7-9
D gene: -
CDR3 protein: CASSFGVGQGLRNQQFF
CDR3 DNA: TGTGCCAGCAGCTTTGGTGTTGGGCAGGGACTCCGGAATCAGCAGTTCTTC

clone size: -
J gene: TRBJ1-6
V gene: TRBV3-1/TRBV3-2
D gene: TRBD1
CDR3 protein: CASTPAGTGQNSPLHF
CDR3 DNA: TGTGCCAGCACACCGGCCGGGACAGGGCAAAATTCACCCCTCCACTTT

clone size: -
J gene: TRBJ2-1
V gene: TRBV7-3
D gene: TRBD2
CDR3 protein: CASSLGLAGGNNEQFF
CDR3 DNA: TGTGCCAGCAGTTTGGGACTAGCGGGGGGGAACAATGAGCAGTTCTTC

clone size: once
J gene: TRBJ2-5
V gene: TRBV28
D gene: TRBD2
CDR3 protein: CATETPGGRETQYF
CDR3 DNA: TGTGCCACCGAGACCCCCGGGGGGAGAGAGACCCAGTACTTC

clone size: once
J gene: TRBJ2-1
V gene: TRBV24-1
D gene: -
CDR3 protein: CATSEYRVAAGYNEQFF
CDR3 DNA: TGTGCCACCAGTGAGTACCGGGTCGCTGCTGGATACAATGAGCAGTTCTTC

clone size: -
J gene: TRBJ2-3
V gene: TRBV19
D gene: TRBD2
CDR3 protein: CASGLAGRTDTQYF
CDR3 DNA: TGTGCCAGTGGACTAGCGGGCAGAACAGATACGCAGTATTTT

clone size: -
J gene: TRBJ2-7
V gene: TRBV28
D gene: -
CDR3 protein: CASSTVEEQYF
CDR3 DNA: TGTGCCAGCAGTACCGTGGAGGAGCAGTACTTC

clone size: -
J gene: TRBJ1-2
V gene: TRBV15
D gene: -
CDR3 protein: CATSKTGVEANYGYTF
CDR3 DNA: TGTGCCACCAGCAAGACAGGAGTCGAGGCTAACTATGGCTACACCTTC

clone size: -
J gene: TRBJ2-7
V gene: TRBV13
D gene: TRBD2
CDR3 protein: CASSPRTSGAYEQYF
CDR3 DNA: TGTGCCAGCAGCCCCCGGACTAGCGGAGCCTACGAGCAGTACTTC

clone size: -
J gene: TRBJ2-2
V gene: TRBV27
D gene: TRBD2
CDR3 protein: CASSPRAPGLEGVTGELFF
CDR3 DNA: TGTGCCAGCAGTCCCAGAGCTCCGGGACTAGAGGGAGTCACCGGGGAGCTGTTTTTT

clone size: -
J gene: TRBJ2-7
V gene: TRBV10-3
D gene: TRBD1
CDR3 protein: CAIRNRDRGAYEQYF
CDR3 DNA: TGTGCCATCAGGAACCGGGACAGGGGTGCGTACGAGCAGTACTTC

clone size: once
J gene: TRBJ1-1
V gene: TRBV5-6
D gene: TRBD1
CDR3 protein: CASSTTGMVSEAFF
CDR3 DNA: TGTGCCAGCAGCACGACAGGGATGGTCTCTGAAGCTTTCTTT

clone size: -
J gene: TRBJ2-1
V gene: TRBV19
D gene: TRBD2
CDR3 protein: CASENSGTDEQFF
CDR3 DNA: TGTGCCAGTGAGAATAGCGGGACGGATGAGCAGTTCTTC

clone size: -
J gene: TRBJ2-1
V gene: TRBV6-5
D gene: TRBD2
CDR3 protein: CASSSRTSGGSNEQFF
CDR3 DNA: TGTGCCAGCAGTTCCCGGACTAGCGGGGGGTCAAACGAGCAGTTCTTC

clone size: -
J gene: TRBJ2-2
V gene: TRBV9
D gene: TRBD1
CDR3 protein: CASRDRAAGELFF
CDR3 DNA: TGTGCCAGCCGGGACAGGGCGGCCGGGGAGCTGTTTTTT

clone size: -
J gene: TRBJ1-2
V gene: TRBV6-5
D gene: -
CDR3 protein: CASSYSMRGRGGYTF
CDR3 DNA: TGTGCCAGCAGTTACTCGATGAGAGGTCGAGGAGGCTACACCTTC

clone size: -
J gene: TRBJ2-1
V gene: TRBV19
D gene: TRBD2
CDR3 protein: CASSGSGVHNEQFF
CDR3 DNA: TGTGCCAGTAGTGGGAGCGGGGTTCACAATGAGCAGTTCTTC

clone size: -
J gene: TRBJ2-5
V gene: TRBV7-2
D gene: TRBD2
CDR3 protein: CASSIPTSGAETQYF
CDR3 DNA: TGTGCCAGCAGCATCCCGACTAGCGGGGCCGAGACCCAGTACTTC

clone size: -
J gene: TRBJ2-3
V gene: TRBV7-8
D gene: TRBD2
CDR3 protein: CASSLFSGGADTQYF
CDR3 DNA: TGTGCCAGCAGCTTATTTAGCGGGGGTGCAGATACGCAGTATTTT

clone size: -
J gene: TRBJ2-3
V gene: TRBV5-1
D gene: -
CDR3 protein: CASSLGQGWDTQYF
CDR3 DNA: TGCGCCAGCAGCTTGGGTCAGGGCTGGGATACGCAGTATTTT

clone size: -
J gene: TRBJ2-3
V gene: TRBV2
D gene: -
CDR3 protein: CASSERDTQYF
CDR3 DNA: TGTGCCAGCAGTGAACGAGATACGCAGTATTTT

clone size: -
J gene: TRBJ2-4
V gene: TRBV28
D gene: -
CDR3 protein: CASSFQGINHIQYF
CDR3 DNA: TGTGCCAGCAGTTTTCAGGGAATTAACCACATTCAGTACTTC

clone size: -
J gene: TRBJ2-7
V gene: TRBV7-3
D gene: -
CDR3 protein: CASSLGASLEQYF
CDR3 DNA: TGTGCCAGCAGCTTAGGGGCATCTCTCGAGCAGTACTTC

clone size: once
J gene: TRBJ2-7
V gene: TRBV14
D gene: -
CDR3 protein: CASSQGQVSSYEQYF
CDR3 DNA: TGTGCCAGCAGCCAAGGACAGGTGAGCTCCTACGAGCAGTACTTC

clone size: -
J gene: TRBJ1-1
V gene: TRBV28
D gene: -
CDR3 protein: CASGPGGPEAFF
CDR3 DNA: TGTGCCAGCGGCCCGGGGGGGCCTGAAGCTTTCTTT

clone size: -
J gene: TRBJ2-2
V gene: TRBV6-5
D gene: -
CDR3 protein: CASSLSTGELFF
CDR3 DNA: TGTGCCAGCAGTTTGAGCACCGGGGAGCTGTTTTTT

clone size: once
J gene: TRBJ1-2
V gene: TRBV19
D gene: -
CDR3 protein: CASSPSTVYGYTF
CDR3 DNA: TGTGCCAGTAGTCCATCAACAGTCTATGGCTACACCTTC

clone size: -
J gene: TRBJ1-1
V gene: TRBV7-3
D gene: TRBD1
CDR3 protein: CASSLNGQGTEAFF
CDR3 DNA: TGTGCCAGCAGCTTAAATGGACAGGGCACTGAAGCTTTCTTT

clone size: once
J gene: TRBJ2-7
V gene: TRBV28
D gene: -
CDR3 protein: CASSSPPPYEQYF
CDR3 DNA: TGTGCCAGCAGTTCCCCTCCCCCCTACGAGCAGTACTTC

clone size: -
J gene: TRBJ1-6
V gene: TRBV28
D gene: -
CDR3 protein: CASVRSNSPLHF
CDR3 DNA: TGTGCCAGCGTCCGGAGTAATTCACCCCTCCACTTT

clone size: once
J gene: TRBJ2-5
V gene: TRBV24-1
D gene: -
CDR3 protein: CATSGGPRETQYF
CDR3 DNA: TGTGCCACCAGTGGAGGCCCAAGAGAGACCCAGTACTTC

clone size: -
J gene: TRBJ1-3
V gene: TRBV18
D gene: -
CDR3 protein: CASSPSTPLTGNTIYF
CDR3 DNA: TGTGCCAGCTCCCCTAGCACACCATTGACTGGAAACACCATATATTTT

clone size: -
J gene: TRBJ1-5
V gene: TRBV4-2
D gene: -
CDR3 protein: CASSPDGGSRPQHF
CDR3 DNA: TGTGCCAGCAGCCCAGACGGGGGTAGTCGTCCCCAGCATTTT

clone size: -
J gene: TRBJ2-2
V gene: TRBV11-2
D gene: -
CDR3 protein: CASSSNTGELFF
CDR3 DNA: TGTGCCAGCAGCTCAAACACCGGGGAGCTGTTTTTT

clone size: -
J gene: TRBJ1-6
V gene: TRBV7-9
D gene: -
CDR3 protein: CASSLMNRRDSPLHF
CDR3 DNA: TGTGCCAGCAGCTTAATGAACCGACGGGATTCACCCCTCCACTTT

clone size: -
J gene: TRBJ1-1
V gene: TRBV7-9
D gene: -
CDR3 protein: CASSLILPRNTEAFF
CDR3 DNA: TGTGCCAGCAGCTTAATACTCCCTAGGAACACTGAAGCTTTCTTT

clone size: -
J gene: TRBJ1-2
V gene: TRBV9
D gene: TRBD1
CDR3 protein: CASSNYGDSANYGYTF
CDR3 DNA: TGTGCCAGCAGCAACTATGGGGACAGTGCTAACTATGGCTACACCTTC

clone size: -
J gene: TRBJ1-1
V gene: TRBV6-6
D gene: TRBD1
CDR3 protein: CASSYRTGEGTEAFF
CDR3 DNA: TGTGCCAGCAGTTACCGGACAGGGGAAGGGACTGAAGCTTTCTTT

clone size: -
J gene: TRBJ2-5
V gene: TRBV19
D gene: -
CDR3 protein: CASSFGRQETQYF
CDR3 DNA: TGTGCCAGTAGTTTTGGGAGGCAAGAGACCCAGTACTTC

clone size: -
J gene: TRBJ2-7
V gene: TRBV15
D gene: -
CDR3 protein: CATSRAGASSYEQYF
CDR3 DNA: TGTGCCACCAGCAGAGCAGGCGCCAGCTCCTACGAGCAGTACTTC

clone size: -
J gene: TRBJ2-5
V gene: TRBV18
D gene: -
CDR3 protein: CASSPPSRGDSQETQYF
CDR3 DNA: TGTGCCAGCTCACCACCGTCCAGGGGCGATTCCCAAGAGACCCAGTACTTC

clone size: -
J gene: TRBJ2-5
V gene: TRBV18
D gene: -
CDR3 protein: CASSAGLLETQYF
CDR3 DNA: TGTGCCAGCTCAGCGGGCCTGCTTGAGACCCAGTACTTC

clone size: -
J gene: TRBJ1-2
V gene: TRBV6-4
D gene: -
CDR3 protein: CASSRVPNYGYTF
CDR3 DNA: TGTGCCAGCAGTAGAGTCCCCAACTATGGCTACACCTTC

clone size: -
J gene: TRBJ2-1
V gene: TRBV7-8
D gene: -
CDR3 protein: CASSATGLGPYNEQFF
CDR3 DNA: TGTGCCAGCAGCGCCACAGGGCTGGGTCCCTACAATGAGCAGTTCTTC

clone size: -
J gene: TRBJ1-4
V gene: TRBV7-9
D gene: -
CDR3 protein: CASSLGAGARPNEKLFF
CDR3 DNA: TGTGCCAGCAGTCTGGGGGCGGGGGCGCGACCTAATGAAAAACTGTTTTTT

clone size: -
J gene: TRBJ1-1
V gene: TRBV6-1
D gene: TRBD1
CDR3 protein: CASSDDRVRTEAFF
CDR3 DNA: TGTGCCAGCAGTGACGACAGGGTTCGGACTGAAGCTTTCTTT

clone size: -
J gene: TRBJ2-7
V gene: TRBV7-8
D gene: TRBD2
CDR3 protein: CASSASGSSYEQYF
CDR3 DNA: TGTGCCAGCAGCGCCAGCGGGAGCTCCTACGAGCAGTACTTC

clone size: -
J gene: TRBJ1-2
V gene: TRBV18
D gene: TRBD1
CDR3 protein: CASSPATDRANYGYTF
CDR3 DNA: TGTGCCAGCTCACCGGCAACTGACAGGGCTAACTATGGCTACACCTTC

clone size: -
J gene: TRBJ1-5
V gene: TRBV12-3/TRBV12-4
D gene: -
CDR3 protein: CASSLVDNQPQHF
CDR3 DNA: TGTGCCAGCAGTTTAGTAGACAATCAGCCCCAGCATTTT

clone size: -
J gene: TRBJ2-7
V gene: TRBV10-3
D gene: TRBD1
CDR3 protein: CAISAGTGGPYEQYF
CDR3 DNA: TGTGCCATCAGTGCTGGGACAGGGGGTCCCTACGAGCAGTACTTC

clone size: -
J gene: TRBJ2-1
V gene: TRBV5-1
D gene: TRBD1
CDR3 protein: CASSRREQGARNEQFF
CDR3 DNA: TGCGCCAGCAGCCGGAGGGAGCAGGGGGCAAGGAATGAGCAGTTCTTC

clone size: -
J gene: TRBJ2-1
V gene: TRBV5-1
D gene: TRBD2
CDR3 protein: CASTLLAGVSYNEQFF
CDR3 DNA: TGCGCCAGCACACTACTAGCGGGGGTGAGTTACAATGAGCAGTTCTTC

clone size: -
J gene: TRBJ2-7
V gene: TRBV6-1
D gene: -
CDR3 protein: CASSETGPEQYF
CDR3 DNA: TGTGCCAGCAGTGAAACAGGGCCAGAGCAGTACTTC

clone size: few
J gene: TRBJ1-6
V gene: TRBV2
D gene: TRBD1
CDR3 protein: CATVTGEGSPLHF
CDR3 DNA: TGTGCCACTGTGACAGGGGAAGGTTCACCCCTCCACTTT